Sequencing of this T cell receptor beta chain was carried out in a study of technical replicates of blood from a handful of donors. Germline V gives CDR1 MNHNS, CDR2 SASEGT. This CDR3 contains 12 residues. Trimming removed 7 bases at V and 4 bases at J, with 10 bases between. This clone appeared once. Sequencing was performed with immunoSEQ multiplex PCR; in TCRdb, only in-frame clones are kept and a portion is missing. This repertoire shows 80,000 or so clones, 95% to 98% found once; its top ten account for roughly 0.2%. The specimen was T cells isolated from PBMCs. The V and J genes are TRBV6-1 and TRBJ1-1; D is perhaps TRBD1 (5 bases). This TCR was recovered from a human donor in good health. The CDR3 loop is CASTSGGTEAFF. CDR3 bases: TGTGCCAGCACCTCGGGGGGCACTGAAGCTTTCTTT.